The rows below give T cell receptor beta chains drawn from one sample of a study of blood T cells in healthy people across ages. TCRdb reanalysed the 5' RACE reads using MiXCR and keeps one entry per CDR3 protein. The sample yields more than 1,000,000 distinct CDR3 sequences, almost 25% seen once. A further study also used this sample, focusing on T cells of mothers and their children.

Material for sequencing was blood. These receptors were collected from a girl aged 2 to 9 in good health. Each CDR3 is given with its conserved first and last residue. D genes are given only for firm matches. For some rows the clone size is stated as once, few or many, or as a class when expanded; others skip it.

clone size: NA; V gene: TRBV12-3/TRBV12-4; J gene: TRBJ1-2; D gene: NA; CDR3 DNA: TGTGCCAGCAGTCCCCGACCCGCTGGACTTTACACCTTC; CDR3 protein: CASSPRPAGLYTF
clone size: few; V gene: TRBV27; J gene: TRBJ2-2; D gene: NA; CDR3 DNA: TGTGCCAGCAGTTTAATGGAGGGTTGGGCCGGGGAGCTGTTTTTT; CDR3 protein: CASSLMEGWAGELFF
clone size: few; V gene: TRBV4-1; J gene: TRBJ2-1; D gene: NA; CDR3 DNA: TGCGCCAGCAGCCAAGTGGGTACGTCCTACAATGAGCAGTTCTTC; CDR3 protein: CASSQVGTSYNEQFF
clone size: many; V gene: TRBV7-2; J gene: TRBJ2-7; D gene: NA; CDR3 DNA: TGTGCCAGCAGCTTACCCCCCAGTTACGAGCAGTACTTC; CDR3 protein: CASSLPPSYEQYF
clone size: few; V gene: TRBV12-3/TRBV12-4; J gene: TRBJ1-1; D gene: NA; CDR3 DNA: TGTGCCAGCAGCCGGGGGGACACTGAAGCTTCCTTT; CDR3 protein: CASSRGDTEASF
clone size: few; V gene: TRBV25-1; J gene: TRBJ2-5; D gene: NA; CDR3 DNA: TGTGCCAGCAGTCTACTGGTGGAGACCCAGTACTTC; CDR3 protein: CASSLLVETQYF
clone size: few; V gene: TRBV6-1; J gene: TRBJ2-5; D gene: NA; CDR3 DNA: TGTGCCAGCAGGGAAGACGGCCTAGGGACCCAGTACTTC; CDR3 protein: CASREDGLGTQYF
clone size: many; V gene: TRBV6-6; J gene: TRBJ2-5; D gene: TRBD1; CDR3 DNA: TGTGCCAGCAGCCCCCGGACAGGTGAAGAGACCCAGTACTTC; CDR3 protein: CASSPRTGEETQYF
clone size: once; V gene: TRBV28; J gene: TRBJ2-7; D gene: NA; CDR3 DNA: TGTGCCAGCAGTTTACTTTCGACTTCCCCCTACGAGCAGTACTTC; CDR3 protein: CASSLLSTSPYEQYF
clone size: NA; V gene: TRBV3-1; J gene: TRBJ1-4; D gene: NA; CDR3 DNA: TGTGCCAGCAGCCAAGACCGGGGGCAGAAACTGTTTTTT; CDR3 protein: CASSQDRGQKLFF
clone size: few; V gene: TRBV5-5; J gene: TRBJ2-5; D gene: TRBD2; CDR3 DNA: TGTGCCAGCAGCTCCGGGACTAACCAAGAGACCCAGTACTTC; CDR3 protein: CASSSGTNQETQYF
clone size: few; V gene: TRBV12-3/TRBV12-4; J gene: TRBJ1-1; D gene: NA; CDR3 DNA: TGTGCCAGCATCACAAAGGGTTACACTGAAGCTTTCTTT; CDR3 protein: CASITKGYTEAFF
clone size: NA; V gene: TRBV4-2; J gene: TRBJ2-3; D gene: NA; CDR3 DNA: TGTGCCAGCAGCCAAGATCTCGACTTCGGCACAGATACGCAGTATTTT; CDR3 protein: CASSQDLDFGTDTQYF
clone size: NA; V gene: TRBV5-6; J gene: TRBJ1-2; D gene: NA; CDR3 DNA: TGTGCCAGCAGCACGGAGGTTCACTATGGCTACACCTTC; CDR3 protein: CASSTEVHYGYTF
clone size: few; V gene: TRBV20-1; J gene: TRBJ2-1; D gene: TRBD2; CDR3 DNA: TGCAGTGCAACCCTAGCGGCCTCCTACAATGAGCAGTTCTTC; CDR3 protein: CSATLAASYNEQFF
clone size: NA; V gene: TRBV6-1; J gene: TRBJ2-7; D gene: NA; CDR3 DNA: TGTGCCAGCAGTGGGACAGCCCCCTACGAGCAGTACTTC; CDR3 protein: CASSGTAPYEQYF
clone size: few; V gene: TRBV6-5; J gene: TRBJ1-2; D gene: NA; CDR3 DNA: TGTGCCAGCAGTTACACACAAACAGCCTTATACTATGGCTACACCTTC; CDR3 protein: CASSYTQTALYYGYTF